This T cell receptor beta chain was captured in a study of T-cell reconstitution after alpha-beta-depleted transplantation in children. This clonotype was counted between two and nine times. Its antigen is unidentified. Broader study findings: Surviving recipient cells, namely T cells and thymic progenitors, were the source of high day-60 TCRbeta diversity in some patients.

The V gene end was trimmed by 4 bases and the J gene end by 7 bases; junction bases not matched to a gene: 12. Germline assignment: CDR1 SGHAT and CDR2 FQNNGV. The CDR3 is 15 amino acids. A TCRbeta library incorporating unique molecular identifiers was prepared. TCRdb recomputed calls from the PCR reads with MiXCR, one row per CDR3 protein. Among 600,000 to 800,000 distinct CDR3 sequences listed, 13% were seen once. The sequences come from PBMCs, collected before TCRalphabeta/CD19-depleted stem cell transplant. The chain couples TRBV11-2 to TRBJ2-7; 8 bases are a match to TRBD1. This TCR was recovered from a girl aged 2-10 years with congenital amegakaryocytic thrombocytopenia, due to receive a stem cell transplant. The CDR3 protein is CASSSSTGTGGEQYF. The DNA for the CDR3 is TGTGCCAGCAGCTCCTCGACCGGGACAGGCGGGGAGCAGTACTTC.